The 10 T cell receptor beta chains presented below share a single source sample, sequenced in a study of T and B cells in COVID-19 patients. Blood genomic DNA input for TRB amplification was 250-500 ng. BIOMED2 TRB-A/B primer pools were used in multiplex TRB PCR. TCRdb analysed the multiplex PCR reads with MiXCR anew, one entry per CDR3 protein. The sample consists of almost 6,000 distinct CDR3 sequences, roughly 25% of them appearing once. Sequencing was done on a sample of blood. The source of these receptors is a human donor with active COVID-19.

The chain links TRBV15 to TRBJ2-1; the match to TRBD1 covers 12 bases. CDR3 size: 14 residues. V was clipped by 5 bases and J by 13 bases; unmatched bases: 9. Germline V gene lookup returns CDR1 LNHNV and CDR2 YYDKDF (reference sequence). The CDR3 protein is CATSGTGTGGGQFF. CDR3 DNA: TGTGCCACCAGCGGGACCGGGACAGGGGGCGGACAGTTCTTC.

V usage is TRBV4-3 and J usage is TRBJ1-6; D call uncertain. Germline V gene lookup returns CDR1 LGHNA and CDR2 YSLEER. The ends were cut back, 0 bases at V and 9 bases at J, with 12 bases in the middle. The CDR3 contains 15 residues. The CDR3 DNA reads TGCGCCAGCAGCCAAGACGTAGGAACGAGTTCACCCCTCCACTTT. Protein product: CASSQDVGTSSPLHF.

The chain uses TRBV9 and TRBJ2-2, with D unclear. The CDR3 contains 15 residues. CDR1 SGDLS and CDR2 YYNGEE come from the germline V gene. Trimming took off 0 bases at V and 5 bases at J, with 11 bases between the two ends. CDR3 nucleotide sequence: TGTGCCAGCAGCGTAGACGCAATTAGAACCGGGGAGCTGTTTTTT. This gives the protein CASSVDAIRTGELFF.

This sequence joins TRBV2 and TRBJ1-2; a possible D gene is TRBD1 (6 bases). This CDR3 is built from 14 residues. Germline CDR1 is SNHLY and CDR2 is FYNNEI. V lost 2 bases, J lost 8 bases, and 15 bases lay in between. CDR3 sequence: CASSEPGAGEGYTF. As DNA, the CDR3 is TGTGCCAGCAGTGAACCCGGGGCAGGGGAAGGCTACACCTTC.

In its sample, this clonotype was seen once. The rearrangement uses TRBV5-1 and TRBJ1-2, with no clear D. Trimming took off 2 bases at V and 2 bases at J, with 7 bases between the two ends. This CDR3 comprises 13 residues. Germline CDR1 reads SGHRS; CDR2 reads YFSETQ. The CDR3 loop reads CASSLTDNYGYTF. CDR3 nucleotide sequence: TGCGCCAGCAGCTTAACGGACAACTATGGCTACACCTTC. The full variable domain, completed using reference TRBV5-1 and TRBJ1-2, is KAGVTQTPRYLIKTRGQQVTLSCSPISGHRSVSWYQQTPGQGLQFLFEYFSETQRNKGNFPGRFSGRQFSNSRSEMNVSTLELGDSALYLCASSLTDNYGYTFGSGTRLTVV.

By frequency in the sample, this clonotype is medium-sized. This chain connects TRBV18 to TRBJ2-3, with TRBD2 identical over 10 bases. This CDR3 is built from 20 residues. Trimming cost V 0 bases and J 5 bases; bases outside gene matches: 17. Germline-derived CDR1 and CDR2 are KGHSH and LQKENI. This CDR3 reads CASSPPMTSGNPSGGDTQYF. In nucleotides, the CDR3 is TGTGCCAGCTCACCACCGATGACTAGCGGAAACCCTAGCGGGGGAGATACGCAGTATTTT.

This clonotype is medium-sized in the sample. CDR3 sequence: CASTRGTGVVTYTGELFF. The CDR3 DNA reads TGTGCCAGTACCCGGGGGACAGGGGTCGTTACTTACACCGGGGAGCTGTTTTTT. V is TRBV19 and J is TRBJ2-2; TRBD1 agrees at 10 bases. CDR1 and CDR2 (germline): LNHDA, SQIVND (reference sequence). Trimming took 7 bases from V and 3 from J; bases not matched to a gene: 14. This CDR3 contains 18 residues.

V and J are TRBV20-1 and TRBJ1-5, with 7 bases lining up with TRBD1. V shed 4 bases, J shed 5 bases, and the junction held 8 bases outside the gene matches. The germline CDR1 and CDR2 sequences are DFQATT and SNEGSKA (reference sequence). CDR3 length: 14 residues. CDR3 DNA sequence: TGCAGTGCTACCCCCGGGACAGCATATCAGCCCCAGCATTTT. Residues: CSATPGTAYQPQHF.

The rearrangement joins TRBV15 to TRBJ2-7, with 8 bases that match TRBD1. The ends lost 8 bases at V and 5 bases at J; junction bases unmatched: 5. The CDR3 contains 12 residues. CDR1 LNHNV and CDR2 YYDKDF come from the germline V gene (reference sequence). The CDR3 bases are TGTGCCACCGGGACAGGAAGACACGAGCAGTACTTC. This translates into CATGTGRHEQYF.

This clonotype has a count of ten or more. The chain joins TRBV5-4 to TRBJ2-7, with 9 bases matching TRBD2. Losses at the gene ends were 1 base for V and 0 bases for J; bases not matched to a gene: 2. Looked up from germline, CDR1 is SGHNT and CDR2 is YYREEE (reference sequence). The CDR3 has 15 amino acids. The CDR3 region has the DNA TGTGCCAGCAGCTTGAATAGCGGGGGCTCCTACGAGCAGTACTTC. It yields the protein CASSLNSGGSYEQYF.